Shown below are 8 T cell receptor beta chains from a single sample sequenced in a study of neurological immune-mediated disorders. In TCRdb, the 5' RACE reads were re-called with MiXCR into one record per CDR3 protein. The sample lists fewer than 65,000 distinct CDR3 sequences, 10% seen once, with over 4% in the top ten. The specimen sequenced was PBMCs. The receptors derive from an older man with HTLV-1-associated myelopathy (HAM/TSP).

This clonotype was detected many times. This chain uses TRBV27 with TRBJ2-4; the match to TRBD2 covers 9 bases. The germline CDR1 and CDR2 sequences are MNHEY and SMNVEV (reference sequence). The V and J ends lost 2 bases and 9 bases, in that order; junction bases with no gene match: 5. The CDR3 is made up of 14 amino acids. The CDR3 loop reads CASSLAGGRGIQYF. CDR3 in DNA: TGTGCCAGCAGTTTAGCGGGAGGGAGGGGCATTCAGTACTTC.

This clonotype appeared a single time. V and J are TRBV28 and TRBJ2-1, with D uncertain. Trimming stripped 4 bases from V and 5 bases from J, with 15 bases between. Looked up from germline, CDR1 is MDHEN and CDR2 is SYDVKM. This CDR3 is 15 amino acids long. CDR3 nucleotide sequence: TGTGCCAGCAGTTATCCCGGTGACTCGCACAATGAGCAGTTCTTC. It yields the protein CASSYPGDSHNEQFF.

This clonotype was seen repeatedly, ten times or more. This chain links TRBV20-1 with TRBJ2-1; D is unclear. This CDR3 is built from 12 residues. The V gene's germline CDR1 is DFQATT and CDR2 SNEGSKA (reference sequence). Deletions cut 7 bases from V and 0 bases from J, with 7 bases between. The CDR3 DNA follows: TGCAGTGGAGGCCGCTCCTACAATGAGCAGTTCTTC. Protein product: CSGGRSYNEQFF.

The J gene is TRBJ2-7, the V gene TRBV20-1; 9 bases map to TRBD2. CDR1 DFQATT and CDR2 SNEGSKA come from the germline V gene (reference sequence). The V segment lost 3 bases and the J segment 3 bases; nucleotides outside the gene matches: 9. CDR3 length equals 15 residues. In DNA form, the CDR3 reads TGCAGTGCTAGCCCTCGAGCGGGAGGTCTCTACGAGCAGTACTTC. Encoded protein: CSASPRAGGLYEQYF.

This clonotype was detected many times. V and J are TRBV20-1 and TRBJ1-1, with a weak D call TRBD1 (6 bases). Germline V gene sequence: CDR1 DFQATT, CDR2 SNEGSKA (reference sequence). V lost 1 base and J lost 1, with 10 bases in between. The CDR3 length is 14 residues. CDR3 residues: CSARAPQGNTEAFF. CDR3 DNA: TGCAGTGCTAGAGCCCCACAGGGGAACACTGAAGCTTTCTTT.

This sequence joins TRBV18 and TRBJ1-5; D is perhaps TRBD1 (6 bases). Germline-derived CDR1 and CDR2 are KGHSH and LQKENI. This CDR3 has 14 residues. V was trimmed by 4 bases and J by 9 bases, leaving 16 bases between them. This chain's CDR3 is CASSLIKDSRPQHF. As DNA, the CDR3 is TGTGCCAGCTCACTTATAAAGGACAGTAGGCCCCAGCATTTT.

Ten or more counts support this clonotype. The chain links TRBV12-3 or TRBV12-4 to TRBJ2-5; D remains ambiguous. The CDR3 sequence is 13 residues long. V was pared by 9 bases and J by 1 base, with 12 bases between. The chain's CDR3 is CASGVRAQETQYF. CDR3 nucleotide sequence: TGTGCCAGTGGGGTTAGGGCCCAAGAGACCCAGTACTTC.

Ten or more counts support this clonotype. The genes are TRBV6-2 or TRBV6-3 and TRBJ2-2; D unclear. The CDR3 consists of 14 residues. The V end was cut by 6 bases, the J end by 0 bases, with 8 bases between. Germline V gives CDR1 MNHEY, CDR2 SVGEGT. CDR3 DNA: TGTGCCAGCAGGTGGGCCCCGAACACCGGGGAGCTGTTTTTT. The encoded protein is CASRWAPNTGELFF.